This T cell receptor beta chain was obtained from a study of somatic mutations in cytotoxic T cells in rheumatoid arthritis. Study-wide findings and caveats: Nobody had found out which antigens the expanded CD8+ clones targeted.

This CDR3 region has 13 residues. The germline CDR1 and CDR2 sequences are SEHNR and FQNEAQ (reference sequence). V was trimmed by 3 bases and J by 4 bases, leaving 8 bases between them. The table came from immunoSEQ multiplex PCR; TCRdb's copy has only in-frame clones and leaves some out. The table shows approximately 33,000 clones, with about 80% occurring only once. About this clone: Antigen specificity is unknown.

The genes are TRBV7-9 and TRBJ2-3; D is undetermined. The receptor's source is a man aged 35-49 years in good health. What was sequenced was CD8+ T cells sorted from blood. The CDR3 protein is CASSFESADTQYF. CDR3 sequence (DNA): TGTGCCAGCAGCTTTGAATCGGCAGATACGCAGTATTTT.